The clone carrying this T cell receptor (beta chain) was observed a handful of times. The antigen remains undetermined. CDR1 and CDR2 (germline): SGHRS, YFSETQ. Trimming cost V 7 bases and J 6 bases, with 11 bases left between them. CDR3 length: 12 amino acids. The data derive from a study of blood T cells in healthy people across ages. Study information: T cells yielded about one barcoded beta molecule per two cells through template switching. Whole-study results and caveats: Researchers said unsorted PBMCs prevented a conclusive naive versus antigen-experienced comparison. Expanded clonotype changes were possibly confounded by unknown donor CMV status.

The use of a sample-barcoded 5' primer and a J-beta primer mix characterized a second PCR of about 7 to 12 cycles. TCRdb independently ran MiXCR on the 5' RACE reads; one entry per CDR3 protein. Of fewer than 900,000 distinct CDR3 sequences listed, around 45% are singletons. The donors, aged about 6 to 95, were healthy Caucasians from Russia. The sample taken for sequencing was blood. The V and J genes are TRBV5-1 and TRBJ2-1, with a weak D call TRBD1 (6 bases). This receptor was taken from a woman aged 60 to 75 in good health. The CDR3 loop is CASWDILNEQFF. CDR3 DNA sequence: TGCGCCAGCTGGGACATCCTCAATGAGCAGTTCTTC.